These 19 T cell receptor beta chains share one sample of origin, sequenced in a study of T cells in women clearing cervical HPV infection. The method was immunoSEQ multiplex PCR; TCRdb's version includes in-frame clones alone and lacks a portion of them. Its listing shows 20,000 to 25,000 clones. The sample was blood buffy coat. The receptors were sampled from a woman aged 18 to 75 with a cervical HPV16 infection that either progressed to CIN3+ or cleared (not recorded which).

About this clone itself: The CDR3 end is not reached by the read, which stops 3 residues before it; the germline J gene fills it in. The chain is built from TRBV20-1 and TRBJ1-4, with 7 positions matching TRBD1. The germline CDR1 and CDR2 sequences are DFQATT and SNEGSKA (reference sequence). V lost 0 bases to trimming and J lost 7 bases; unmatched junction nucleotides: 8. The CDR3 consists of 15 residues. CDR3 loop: CSAREVPGTVEKLFF. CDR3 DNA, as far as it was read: TGCAGTGCTAGAGAAGTCCCAGGGACAGTTGAAAAA.

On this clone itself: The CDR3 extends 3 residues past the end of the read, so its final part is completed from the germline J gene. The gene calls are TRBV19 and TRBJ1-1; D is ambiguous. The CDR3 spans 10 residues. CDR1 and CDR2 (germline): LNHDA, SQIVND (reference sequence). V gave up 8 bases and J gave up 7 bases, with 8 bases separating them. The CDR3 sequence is CASGRGEAFF. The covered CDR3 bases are TGTGCCAGTGGCCGGGGTGAA. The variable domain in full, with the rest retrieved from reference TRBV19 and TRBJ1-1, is DGGITQSPKYLFRKEGQNVTLSCEQNLNHDAMYWYRQDPGQGLRLIYYSQIVNDFQKGDIAEGYSVSREKKESFPLTVTSAQKNPTAFYLCASGRGEAFFGQGTRLTVV.

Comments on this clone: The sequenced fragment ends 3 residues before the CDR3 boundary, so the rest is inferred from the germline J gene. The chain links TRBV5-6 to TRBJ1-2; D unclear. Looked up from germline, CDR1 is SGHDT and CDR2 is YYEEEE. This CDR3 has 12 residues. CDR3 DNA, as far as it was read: TGTGCCAGCAGCCCACGGAGCGGAGGC. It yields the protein CASSPRSGG. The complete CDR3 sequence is CASSPRSGGYTF.

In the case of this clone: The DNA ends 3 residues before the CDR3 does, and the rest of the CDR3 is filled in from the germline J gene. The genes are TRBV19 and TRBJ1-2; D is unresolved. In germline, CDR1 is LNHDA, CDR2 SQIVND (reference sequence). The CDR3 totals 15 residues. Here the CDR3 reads CASSPDHPSTDTYTF. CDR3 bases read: TGTGCCAGTAGCCCCGACCACCCTAGCACAGATACC.

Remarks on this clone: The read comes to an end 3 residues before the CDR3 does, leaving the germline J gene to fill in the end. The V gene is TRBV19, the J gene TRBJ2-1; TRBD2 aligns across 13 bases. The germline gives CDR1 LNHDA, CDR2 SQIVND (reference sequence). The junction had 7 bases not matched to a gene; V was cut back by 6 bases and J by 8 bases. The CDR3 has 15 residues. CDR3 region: CASRGLAGVRDEQFF. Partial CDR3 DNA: TGTGCCAGTAGAGGACTAGCGGGAGTTAGGGATGAG.

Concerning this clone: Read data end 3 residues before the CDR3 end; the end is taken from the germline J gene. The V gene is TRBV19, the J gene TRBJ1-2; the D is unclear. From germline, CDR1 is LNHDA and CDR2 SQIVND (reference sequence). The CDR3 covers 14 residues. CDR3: CASSIPGLGDDYTF. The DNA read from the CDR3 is TGTGCCAGTAGTATTCCAGGCCTGGGTGATGAC.

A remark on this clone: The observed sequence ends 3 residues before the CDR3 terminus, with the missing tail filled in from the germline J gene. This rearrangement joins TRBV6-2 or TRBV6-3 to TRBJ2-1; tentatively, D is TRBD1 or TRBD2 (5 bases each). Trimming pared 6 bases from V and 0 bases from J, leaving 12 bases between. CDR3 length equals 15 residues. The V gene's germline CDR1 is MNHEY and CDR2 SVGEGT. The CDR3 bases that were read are TGTGCCAGCAGCTTCGAGGGGCGCTCCTACAATGAG. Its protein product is CASSFEGRSYNE. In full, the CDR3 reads CASSFEGRSYNEQFF.

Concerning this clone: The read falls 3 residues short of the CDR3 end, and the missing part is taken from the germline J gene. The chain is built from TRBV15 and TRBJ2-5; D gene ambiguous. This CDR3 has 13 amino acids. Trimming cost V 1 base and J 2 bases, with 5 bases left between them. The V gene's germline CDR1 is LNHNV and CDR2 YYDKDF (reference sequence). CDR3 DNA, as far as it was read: TGTGCCACCAGCAGAGGTAATCAAGAGACC. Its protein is CATSRGNQET. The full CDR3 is CATSRGNQETQYF.

Incomplete CDR3 DNA: TGTGCCAGCAGCTCTTATAACTATGGC. It codes for CASSSYNYG. The entire CDR3 protein reads CASSSYNYGYTF. This rearrangement joins TRBV7-8 to TRBJ1-2; D remains ambiguous. The read terminates 3 residues before the CDR3 end, so the remaining end is supplied by the germline J gene. Trimming took 4 bases from V and 1 from J, leaving 4 bases between them. The CDR3 contains 12 residues. CDR1 SGHVS and CDR2 FQNEAQ come from the germline V gene.

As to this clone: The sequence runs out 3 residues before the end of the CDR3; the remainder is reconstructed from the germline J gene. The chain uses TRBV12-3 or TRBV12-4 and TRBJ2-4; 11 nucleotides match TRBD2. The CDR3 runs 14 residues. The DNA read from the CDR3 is TGTGCCAGCAGCCCTCCGGGACTAGCGGCAAAT. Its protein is CASSPPGLAAN. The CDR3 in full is CASSPPGLAANQYF.

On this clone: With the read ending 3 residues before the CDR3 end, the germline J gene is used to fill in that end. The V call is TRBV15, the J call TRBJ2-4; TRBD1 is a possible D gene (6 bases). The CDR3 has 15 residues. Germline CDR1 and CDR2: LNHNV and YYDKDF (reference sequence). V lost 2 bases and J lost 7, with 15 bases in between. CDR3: CATSRQGGQYNIQYF. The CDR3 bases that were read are TGTGCCACCAGCAGACAAGGGGGTCAGTACAACATT.

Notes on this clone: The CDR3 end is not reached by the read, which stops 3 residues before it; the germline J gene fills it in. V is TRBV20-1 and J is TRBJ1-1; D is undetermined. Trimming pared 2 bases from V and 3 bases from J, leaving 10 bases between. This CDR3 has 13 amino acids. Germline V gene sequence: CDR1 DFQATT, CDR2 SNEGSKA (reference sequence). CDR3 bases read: TGCAGTGCTAGACCAGGTACCGACACTGAA. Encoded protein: CSARPGTDTE. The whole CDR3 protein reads CSARPGTDTEAFF.

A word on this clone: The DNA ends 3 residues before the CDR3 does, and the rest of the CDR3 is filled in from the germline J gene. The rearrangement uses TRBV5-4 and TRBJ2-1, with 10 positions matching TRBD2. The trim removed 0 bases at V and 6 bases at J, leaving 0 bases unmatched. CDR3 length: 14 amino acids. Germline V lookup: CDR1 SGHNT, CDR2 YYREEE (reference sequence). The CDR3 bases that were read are TGTGCCAGCAGCTTGGGGACTAGCGGCAATGAG. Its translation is CASSLGTSGNE. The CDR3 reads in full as CASSLGTSGNEQFF.

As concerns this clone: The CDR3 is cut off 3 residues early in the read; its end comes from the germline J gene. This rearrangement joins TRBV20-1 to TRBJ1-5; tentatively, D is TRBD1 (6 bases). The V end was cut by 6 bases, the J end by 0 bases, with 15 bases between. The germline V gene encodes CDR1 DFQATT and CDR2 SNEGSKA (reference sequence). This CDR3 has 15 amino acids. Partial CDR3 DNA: TGCAGTGCCAACCCGGGACATAATAGCAATCAGCCC. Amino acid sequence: CSANPGHNSNQP. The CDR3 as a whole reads CSANPGHNSNQPQHF.

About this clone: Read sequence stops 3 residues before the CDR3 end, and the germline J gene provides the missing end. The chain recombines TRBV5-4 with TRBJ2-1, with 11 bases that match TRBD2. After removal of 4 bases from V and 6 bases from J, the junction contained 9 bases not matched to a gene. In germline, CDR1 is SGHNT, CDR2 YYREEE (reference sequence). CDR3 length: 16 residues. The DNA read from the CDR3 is TGTGCCAGCAGCGTACTAGCGGGAGTGGGTTCCAATGAG. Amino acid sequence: CASSVLAGVGSNE. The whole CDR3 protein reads CASSVLAGVGSNEQFF.

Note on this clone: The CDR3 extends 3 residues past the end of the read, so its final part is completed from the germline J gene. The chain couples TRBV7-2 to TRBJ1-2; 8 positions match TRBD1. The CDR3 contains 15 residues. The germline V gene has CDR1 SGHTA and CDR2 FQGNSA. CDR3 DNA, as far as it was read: TGTGCCAGCAGCTTAGTACAGGGGGGGAACTACGAC. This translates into CASSLVQGGNYD. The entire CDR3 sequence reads CASSLVQGGNYDYTF. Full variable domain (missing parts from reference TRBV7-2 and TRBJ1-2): GAGVSQSPSNKVTEKGKDVELRCDPISGHTALYWYRQSLGQGLEFLIYFQGNSAPDKSGLPSDRFSAERTGGSVSTLTIQRTQQEDSAVYLCASSLVQGGNYDYTFGSGTRLTVV.

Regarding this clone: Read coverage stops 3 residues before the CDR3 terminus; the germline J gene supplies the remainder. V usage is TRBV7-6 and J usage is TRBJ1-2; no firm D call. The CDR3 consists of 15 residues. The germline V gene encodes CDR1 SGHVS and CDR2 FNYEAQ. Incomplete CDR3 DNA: TGTGCCAGCAGCCGAGGACGGGCGGGAGAGGATACC. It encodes CASSRGRAGEDT. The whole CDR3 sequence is CASSRGRAGEDTYTF.

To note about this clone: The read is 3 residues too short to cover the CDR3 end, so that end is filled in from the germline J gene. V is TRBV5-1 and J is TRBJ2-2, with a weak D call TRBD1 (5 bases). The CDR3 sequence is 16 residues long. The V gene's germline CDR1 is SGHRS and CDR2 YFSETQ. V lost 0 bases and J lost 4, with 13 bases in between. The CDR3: CASSLDPVQGTGELFF. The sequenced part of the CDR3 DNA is TGCGCCAGCAGCTTGGACCCGGTCCAGGGCACCGGGGAG.

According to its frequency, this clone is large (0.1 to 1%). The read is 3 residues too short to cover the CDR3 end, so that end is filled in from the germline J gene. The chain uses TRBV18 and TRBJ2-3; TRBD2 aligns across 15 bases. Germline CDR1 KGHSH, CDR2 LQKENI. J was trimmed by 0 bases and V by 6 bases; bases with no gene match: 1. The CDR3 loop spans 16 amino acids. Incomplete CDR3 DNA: TGTGCCAGCTCCGGACTAGCGGGAGGGAGCACAGATACG. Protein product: CASSGLAGGSTDT. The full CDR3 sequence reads CASSGLAGGSTDTQYF.